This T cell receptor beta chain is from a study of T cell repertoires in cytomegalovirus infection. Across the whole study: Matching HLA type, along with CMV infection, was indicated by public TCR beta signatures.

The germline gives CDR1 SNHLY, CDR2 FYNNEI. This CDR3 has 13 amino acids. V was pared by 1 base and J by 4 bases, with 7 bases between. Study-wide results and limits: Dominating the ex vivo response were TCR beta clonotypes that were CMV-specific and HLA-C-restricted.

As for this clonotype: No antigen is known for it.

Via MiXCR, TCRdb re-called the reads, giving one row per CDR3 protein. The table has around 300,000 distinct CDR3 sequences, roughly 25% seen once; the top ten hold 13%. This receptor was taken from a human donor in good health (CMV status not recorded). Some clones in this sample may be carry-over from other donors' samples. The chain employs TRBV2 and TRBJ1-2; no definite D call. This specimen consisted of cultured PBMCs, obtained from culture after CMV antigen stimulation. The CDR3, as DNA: TGTGCCAGCAGTGAAGAGGACGGCTATGGCTACACCTTC. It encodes CASSEEDGYGYTF.